This TCR beta chain is from a study of vaccination and CD4 T cells after COVID-19. Study background: A median of around 70 days (range 14 to 241) separated dose two from the taking of post-vaccine samples.

Specified treatment: approximately 9-day PBMC culture with coronavirus spike peptide pools or control peptides (ViraFEST assay). The culture of roughly 2 million PBMCs per well included around 10 IU/ml IL-2 and roughly 10 ug/ml peptide pools. Cultures got half-medium changes with IL-2 on days 3 and 7. Note on this clonotype: Its matching antigen is unknown.

With the Oncomine TCR Beta short-read assay, DNA from cultured CD4+ T cells was sequenced. TCRdb independently ran MiXCR on the PCR reads; one entry per CDR3 protein. This sample carries 14,000 or so distinct CDR3 sequences, roughly 57% of them seen once, and the ten largest clones take about 15%. General study findings and limits: Although the median of SARS-CoV-2-reactive clonotypes rose from around 19 to 38, the change was not significant.

Sequencing was done on a sample of CD4+ T cells from blood, cultured in vitro. The receptor was derived from a human donor who had recovered from COVID-19.

In DNA, the CDR3 is TGTGCCAGCAGCTTTCGGGTGGGCTTGAGTACAGATACGCAGTATTTT. Protein product: CASSFRVGLSTDTQYF. V is TRBV11-2 and J is TRBJ2-3, with no clear D. V dropped 3 bases and J dropped 3 bases, with 16 bases sitting between them. CDR3 length: 16 amino acids. The germline CDR1 and CDR2 sequences are SGHAT and FQNNGV.